These T cell receptor beta chains were read from a single sample in a study of T cell responses to AZD1222 COVID-19 vaccine. Produced via immunoSEQ multiplex PCR; TCRdb's table is partial and in-frame only. The data show around 140,000 clones, about nine tenths seen once. The specimen comprised peripheral blood, sampled 28 days after the second AZD1222 dose. Every receptor here comes from an adult who received the AZD1222 COVID-19 vaccine. The CDR3 runs from the conserved cysteine through the conserved F or W. Each record gives: V gene, J gene, CDR3 protein.

>TRBV19|TRBJ1-3
CASTREAVLSSGNTIYF
>TRBV6-6|TRBJ1-2
CASRGRELTF
>TRBV7-9|TRBJ1-2
CASSWVGDYGYTF
>TRBV18|TRBJ1-1
CASSPGMNTEAFF
>TRBV3-1/TRBV3-2|TRBJ2-1
CASSQEGGHNEQFF
>TRBV4-1|TRBJ1-4
CASSQPYRGRGEKLFF
>TRBV15|TRBJ2-3
CATKLPSASLGTDTQYF
>TRBV6-5|TRBJ1-2
CASTLAYGYTF
>TRBV7-8|TRBJ1-1
CASSLTTGGSEAFF
>TRBV5-4|TRBJ1-4
CASSLGGATNEKLFF
>TRBV5-1|TRBJ2-5
CASSLALGQGGETQYF
>TRBV7-6|TRBJ1-6
CASRPDRVSPLHF
>TRBV30|TRBJ1-2
CAWSRTGGRTYGYTF
>TRBV5-1|TRBJ2-5
CASSSGTGGSWGETQYF
>TRBV14|TRBJ2-1
CASSRKDGTGMFF
>TRBV7-9|TRBJ1-4
CASSLDWQGSEKLFF
>TRBV5-1|TRBJ1-2
CASRRWGADGYTF
>TRBV29-1|TRBJ2-3
CSCSLTDTQYF
>TRBV7-3|TRBJ2-1
CASSRQVAGGPENEQFF
>TRBV3-1/TRBV3-2|TRBJ1-1
CASSQGGNTEAFF
>TRBV4-1|TRBJ2-3
CASSPRELLDTQYF
>TRBV7-3|TRBJ1-1
CASGQGPNTEAFF
>TRBV2|TRBJ1-5
CASRGDSNQPQHF
>TRBV29-1|TRBJ1-2
CSVQPGQMNYGYTF
>TRBV18|TRBJ2-1
CASSPGTGVSYNEQFF
>TRBV12-3/TRBV12-4|TRBJ1-2
CASSLSGDYGYTF
>TRBV5-1|TRBJ2-2
CASRLVQSGELFF
>TRBV4-1|TRBJ1-5
CASSQLGLGQPQHF
>TRBV6-4|TRBJ1-1
CASSEGADKTEAFF
>TRBV6-5|TRBJ2-1
CASSYSTSARNEQFF
>TRBV7-2|TRBJ2-1
CASSSGQSPYNEQFF
>TRBV2|TRBJ2-3
CASSEFPISDTQYF
>TRBV9|TRBJ1-3
CASSGGTGFFGNTIYF
>TRBV6-5|TRBJ2-1
CASSYSVNIQDNEQFF
>TRBV24-1|TRBJ2-1
CATMPGGPENEQFF
>TRBV5-5|TRBJ2-1
CASSLYRVNEQFF
>TRBV3-1/TRBV3-2|TRBJ2-7
CASSQDLGALSYEQYF
>TRBV5-8|TRBJ1-2
CASSSTAGDLYTF
>TRBV6-5|TRBJ2-7
CASSYASSYEQYF
>TRBV7-2|TRBJ1-1
CASSSPQEYTEAFF
>TRBV11-2|TRBJ1-2
CASSLVGSEGYGYTF
>TRBV18|TRBJ2-2
CASSPPNGETGELFF
>TRBV19|TRBJ2-1
CASSPGQSYNEQFF
>TRBV9|TRBJ2-1
CASSVLGQGSGEQFF
>TRBV24-1|TRBJ2-1
CATSGNQAYNEQFF
>TRBV28|TRBJ1-2
CASSPGQRFYGYTF
>TRBV5-6|TRBJ1-1
CASSLSRGRWAFF
>TRBV7-7|TRBJ2-1
CASSPDFHNEQFF